The next 24 T cell receptor beta chains were all read from a single sample in a study of blood T cells in healthy people across ages. With a J-beta primer mix and a sample-barcoded 5' primer, a second PCR ran roughly 6 to 11 cycles. MiXCR, run by TCRdb on the 5' RACE reads, gives a single entry per CDR3 protein. The data hold roughly 640,000 distinct CDR3 sequences, with roughly 30% observed a single time. Sequencing input: blood. The receptors originated from a woman of 80 years or more in good health.

In this sample, this clonotype turned up once. The rearrangement links TRBV5-1 to TRBJ2-1; 7 positions agree with TRBD2. The J segment lost 9 bases and the V segment lost 2 bases, leaving 2 bases of the junction unmatched. The germline V gene encodes CDR1 SGHRS and CDR2 YFSETQ. The CDR3 has 12 residues. The CDR3 DNA reads TGCGCCAGCAGCTTAGCGGGAATTGAGCAGTTCTTC. Amino acids: CASSLAGIEQFF.

This clonotype was seen a handful of times. A much bigger clone sits one base away, suggesting this may be a read error. The rearrangement joins TRBV20-1 to TRBJ2-7, with D possibly matching TRBD2 (5 bases). Germline CDR1 is DFQATT and CDR2 is SNEGSKA (reference sequence). This CDR3 comprises 12 residues. The CDR3: CRARESARAQYF. CDR3 bases: TGCAGGGCTAGGGAGAGCGCTCGCGCGCAGTACTTC.

This clonotype was counted ten times or more. This chain uses TRBV7-6 with TRBJ2-1; D is possibly TRBD1 (6 bases). CDR1 is SGHVS and CDR2 is FNYEAQ in the germline V gene. V was clipped by 3 bases and J by 5 bases, with 17 bases between them. The CDR3 consists of 16 residues. CDR3 coding DNA: TGTGCCAGCAGCTTCGTCCCAGGGGTCTCGGACAATGAGCAGTTCTTC. It translates to CASSFVPGVSDNEQFF.

This chain uses TRBV20-1 with TRBJ2-5, with D perhaps matching TRBD2 (5 bases). The J call may be in error: the DNA end matches TRBJ2-7 better. The CDR3 extends over 10 amino acids. Germline CDR1 reads DFQATT; CDR2 reads SNEGSKA (reference sequence). The CDR3 is CSASGNEQYF. The DNA for the CDR3 is TGCAGTGCCTCGGGGAACGAGCAGTACTTC.

The CDR3, as DNA: TGTGCCAGCAGTTACCGGGACCGGCGTGTAGCTTTCTTT. Translated: CASSYRDRRVAFF. The genes are TRBV6-5 and TRBJ1-1, with D possibly being TRBD1 (5 bases). Germline V gives CDR1 MNHEY, CDR2 SVGAGI. This CDR3 has 13 residues. V was pared by 2 bases and J by 10 bases, with 14 bases between.

The table lists this clonotype with many counts. The chain couples TRBV15 to TRBJ2-3, with 9 positions matching TRBD2. Germline-derived CDR1 and CDR2 are LNHNV and YYDKDF (reference sequence). This CDR3 contains 14 residues. After removal of 4 bases from V and 6 bases from J, the junction contained 5 bases not matched to a gene. CDR3: CATSMRGGRDTQYF. DNA of the CDR3: TGTGCCACCAGCATGCGGGGGGGTCGGGATACGCAGTATTTT.

This clonotype was recorded a few times. A much larger clone sits a single nucleotide away, making a read error possible. This sequence joins TRBV27 and TRBJ2-5; D possibly matches TRBD1 or TRBD2 (5 bases each). There are 15 residues in the CDR3. V lost 3 bases and J lost 11, with 22 bases in between. Germline loops: CDR1 MNHEY, CDR2 SMNVEV (reference sequence). The CDR3 protein is CASSFEGISYNEQYF. For the CDR3, the DNA is TGTGCCAGCAGTTTCGAGGGGATCTCCTACAATGAGCAGTACTTC.

Only a few counts were recorded for this clonotype. A much larger clone lies a single base off, so this may be a read error. The rearrangement uses TRBV5-1 and TRBJ2-2; D possibly corresponds to TRBD2 (5 bases). The CDR3 has 14 residues. Germline values: CDR1 SGHRS, CDR2 YFSETQ. The CDR3 reads CASSLSYSTGERFF. The CDR3 coding sequence is TGCGCCAGCAGCCTCTCCTATTCCACCGGGGAGCGGTTTTTT.

This clonotype was detected ten times or more. The chain links TRBV18 to TRBJ2-7, with a weak D call TRBD2 (6 bases). CDR1 is KGHSH and CDR2 is LQKENI in the germline V gene. V dropped 1 base and J dropped 6 bases, with 13 bases sitting between them. CDR3 length: 14 amino acids. The CDR3 nucleotides are TGTGCCAGCTCACCACGAAGCCAGGGAGGCGAGCAGTACTTC. Residues: CASSPRSQGGEQYF.

This clonotype was observed many times. The DNA for the CDR3 is TGCGCCAGCACCGGGCCGGGACAGAAAACCCGTGAAGCTTTCTTT. Encoded protein: CASTGPGQKTREAFF. V and J are TRBV4-1 and TRBJ1-1, with TRBD1 identical over 7 bases. J lost 7 bases, V lost 7 bases, and 15 bases had no gene match. The length of the CDR3 is 15 residues. Germline values: CDR1 MGHRA, CDR2 YSYEKL.

The CDR3 loop reads CASSRRPIYNEQFF. The CDR3 DNA follows: TGTGCCAGCAGCCGGCGCCCTATCTACAATGAGCAGTTCTTC. The chain combines TRBV6-2 or TRBV6-3 with TRBJ2-1; D is uncertain. The CDR3 spans 14 residues. Per germline, CDR1 MNHEY and CDR2 SVGEGT. V was shortened by 6 bases and J by 3 bases, with 12 bases between the two germline ends.

The chain is built from TRBV7-2 and TRBJ1-2, with 9 bases that match TRBD1. This CDR3 is 13 amino acids long. The junction had 6 bases not matched to a gene; V was cut back by 5 bases and J by 8 bases. Looked up from germline, CDR1 is SGHTA and CDR2 is FQGNSA. In DNA, the CDR3 is TGTGCCAGCAGCGTGGGACAGGGTGAAGGCTACACCTTC. Protein: CASSVGQGEGYTF.

This clonotype has only a few counts. The rearrangement joins TRBV7-8 to TRBJ1-5; D is unclear. The CDR3 loop spans 14 amino acids. The germline V and J ends were trimmed by 5 bases and 0 bases, with 8 bases remaining between them. The germline V gene encodes CDR1 SGHVS and CDR2 FQNEAQ. In DNA, the CDR3 is TGTGCCAGCAGCCACGGAAGTAGCAATCAGCCCCAGCATTTT. Its translation is CASSHGSSNQPQHF. Looking up the rest from reference TRBV7-8 and TRBJ1-5 gives the full variable domain: GAGVSQSPRYKVAKRGQDVALRCDPISGHVSLFWYQQALGQGPEFLTYFQNEAQLDKSGLPSDRFFAERPEGSVSTLKIQRTQQEDSAVYLCASSHGSSNQPQHFGDGTRLSIL.

The V gene is TRBV7-2, the J gene TRBJ2-3, with 8 bases fitting TRBD2. Germline assignment: CDR1 SGHTA and CDR2 FQGNSA. The V and J ends lost 5 bases and 1 base, in that order; junction bases with no gene match: 5. The CDR3 length is 15 residues. The chain's CDR3 is CASSRGGPGTDTQYF. The CDR3 nucleotides read TGTGCCAGCAGCCGCGGGGGGCCAGGCACAGATACGCAGTATTTT.

The chain uses TRBV11-1 and TRBJ2-7, with 8 bases aligning to TRBD2. V lost 5 bases, J lost 7 bases, and 19 bases stayed unmatched. Germline V lookup: CDR1 SGHAT, CDR2 FQDESV (reference sequence). The CDR3 spans 17 residues. The CDR3 nucleotides are TGTGCCAGCAGCGACCCACGGCAGCGGGGGACCAACACTGAGCAGTACTTC. Its translation: CASSDPRQRGTNTEQYF.

Many counts were recorded for this clonotype. The rearrangement joins TRBV18 to TRBJ2-1; no reliable D call. Trimming left V 2 bases short and J 6 bases short, with 8 bases between. CDR1 KGHSH and CDR2 LQKENI come from the germline V gene. The length of the CDR3 is 13 residues. CDR3 DNA sequence: TGTGCCAGCTCACCAGAGTCGTCCAATGAGCAGTTCTTC. Residues: CASSPESSNEQFF.

The rearrangement uses TRBV12-3 or TRBV12-4 and TRBJ2-3; TRBD1 is a possible D gene (5 bases). The CDR3 runs 16 residues. V was clipped by 5 bases and J by 4 bases, with 19 bases between them. The DNA of the CDR3 is TGTGCCAGCAGTGGGAACGGACGACTCAGGGCAGATACGCAGTATTTT. Amino acid sequence: CASSGNGRLRADTQYF.

At least ten counts were recorded for this clonotype. This chain uses TRBV30 with TRBJ2-5; D remains ambiguous. The CDR3 covers 11 residues. Trimming shortened V by 4 bases and J by 5 bases, and 8 bases separated the two germline ends. From germline, CDR1 is GTSNPN and CDR2 SVGIG (reference sequence). CDR3 loop: CAWNQRETQYF. CDR3 bases: TGTGCCTGGAATCAAAGGGAGACCCAGTACTTC. Supplemented by reference TRBV30 and TRBJ2-5, the full variable domain reads SQTIHQWPATLVQPVGSPLSLECTVEGTSNPNLYWYRQAAGRGLQLLFYSVGIGQISSEVPQNLSASRPQDRQFILSSKKLLLSDSGFYLCAWNQRETQYFGPGTRLLVL.

This chain joins TRBV7-2 and TRBJ1-6, with 7 bases that match TRBD1. Germline CDR1 and CDR2: SGHTA and FQGNSA. The junction had 12 bases not matched to a gene; V was cut back by 5 bases and J by 8 bases. The length of the CDR3 is 16 residues. This CDR3 reads CASSHRDRAVDSPLHF. DNA of the CDR3: TGTGCCAGCAGCCACCGGGACAGAGCCGTGGATTCACCCCTCCACTTT.

This chain connects TRBV30 to TRBJ1-2; possible D gene TRBD1, 6 bases. V dropped 1 base and J dropped 6 bases, with 18 bases sitting between them. The CDR3 is 15 amino acids. Germline CDR1 GTSNPN, CDR2 SVGIG (reference sequence). This chain's CDR3 is CAWSALSGAPDGYTF. The CDR3 DNA follows: TGTGCCTGGAGTGCCCTTTCAGGGGCCCCCGATGGCTACACCTTC. Using reference TRBV30 and TRBJ1-2 for the parts outside the CDR3, the full variable domain is SQTIHQWPATLVQPVGSPLSLECTVEGTSNPNLYWYRQAAGRGLQLLFYSVGIGQISSEVPQNLSASRPQDRQFILSSKKLLLSDSGFYLCAWSALSGAPDGYTFGSGTRLTVV.

The CDR3 DNA follows: TGCAGTGCTCTTAAGGCTCGGTCCCCTTTGGACGAGCAGTACTTC. Translated: CSALKARSPLDEQYF. The chain uses TRBV20-1 and TRBJ2-7; D ambiguous. Per the germline V gene, CDR1 is DFQATT and CDR2 is SNEGSKA (reference sequence). The CDR3 is 15 residues long. Trimming cost V 5 bases and J 5 bases, with 22 bases left between them.

The chain carries TRBV5-1 and TRBJ1-4; 7 bases are a match to TRBD1. CDR1 and CDR2 from the germline V gene are SGHRS and YFSETQ. The V segment lost 4 bases and the J segment 8 bases; nucleotides outside the gene matches: 8. This CDR3 region has 14 residues. This CDR3 reads CASSPGQRGEKLFF. The CDR3 DNA reads as TGCGCCAGCAGCCCGGGACAGCGTGGGGAAAAACTGTTTTTT.

This chain uses TRBV12-3 or TRBV12-4 with TRBJ2-6; D ambiguous. This CDR3 comprises 14 residues. V lost 6 bases, J lost 3 bases, and 9 bases lay in between. CDR3 nucleotide sequence: TGTGCCAGCAGCCCGTCATATGGGGCCAACGTCCTGACTTTC. It is translated as CASSPSYGANVLTF.

This clonotype was detected many times. This chain uses TRBV28 with TRBJ2-7; possibly TRBD1 or TRBD2 for D (7 bases each). Germline lookup yields CDR1 MDHEN and CDR2 SYDVKM. This CDR3 has 14 amino acids. V dropped 2 bases and J dropped 2 bases, with 10 bases sitting between them. Written as DNA, the CDR3 is TGTGCCAGCAGTTTACCAGGGGGGGCCTACGAGCAGTACTTC. It codes for CASSLPGGAYEQYF.